This T cell receptor (beta chain) was captured in a study of a mutant IDH1 vaccine in newly diagnosed glioma. V lost 2 bases to trimming and J lost 8 bases; unmatched junction nucleotides: 7. Germline CDR1 and CDR2: MDHEN and SYDVKM. The CDR3 sequence is 15 residues long. TCRdb keeps only in-frame clones here, not all; method: immunoSEQ multiplex PCR. Here the sample spans over 45,000 clones, about 80% being singletons. Note on this clone: The antigen remains undetermined.

Noted time point: week 5, during vaccination. Doses comprised 300 ug of mutant IDH1 20-mer peptide each, plus topical imiquimod. The sequences come from PBMCs, collected from a glioma patient whose treatment included an IDH1 peptide vaccine. The chain combines TRBV28 with TRBJ1-4; TRBD1 matches at 8 bases. The clonotype was recovered from a woman aged 50 to 60 with glioma. As DNA, the CDR3 is TGTGCCAGCAGTTTACCGACAGGGGTTGTGGAAAAACTGTTTTTT. Amino acids: CASSLPTGVVEKLFF.